This TCR beta chain was documented in a study of blood T cell repertoires in COVID-19. Study-wide context: Acute and convalescent COVID-19 samples came from the United States, Italy and Spain. Nucleic acid was either cDNA or gDNA, and it came from T cells, B-cell-depleted T cells, or PBMCs.

Trimming cost V 6 bases and J 3 bases, with 18 bases left between them. The germline V gene has CDR1 SGHRS and CDR2 YFSETQ. This CDR3 has 15 residues. Per the original data handling: Estimation of nucleated cell counts was performed using reference gene primer amplification. Sequencing used immunoSEQ multiplex PCR; TCRdb keeps in-frame clones, though not all of them. V and J calls and clone size are given by that table; D and trimming were obtained from the DNA. Here the sample spans around 74,000 clones, approximately 90% being singletons. Sequenced input: peripheral blood. The chain couples TRBV5-1 to TRBJ1-1; D is possibly TRBD1 (5 bases). The source of this sequence is a man in his fifties or sixties with active COVID-19. The CDR3 DNA follows: TGCGCCAGCACCCTTGGGGGGTACACGTACACTGAAGCTTTCTTT. Its protein product is CASTLGGYTYTEAFF.